Shown below are 29 T cell receptor beta chains from a single sample sequenced in a study of blood T cells in healthy people across ages. PCR was performed a second time for roughly 6 to 12 cycles using a sample-barcoded 5' primer and a J-beta primer mix. TCRdb reanalysed the 5' RACE reads using MiXCR and keeps one entry per CDR3 protein. The sample includes about 640,000 distinct CDR3 sequences, around 54% seen only once; the top ten take over 30%. Sequences were obtained from blood. The source is a man in his fifties or sixties in good health.

Worth noting for this clonotype: A much larger clone sits a single nucleotide away, making a read error possible. This chain links TRBV6-5 with TRBJ1-2, with TRBD1 matching over 11 bases. The CDR3 has 16 amino acids. Germline CDR1 reads MNHEY; CDR2 reads SVGAGI. In DNA, the CDR3 is TGTGCCAGCAGTCACTCTAGGACAGGGGGCGGCTATGGCTACACCTTC. Translating gives CASSHSRTGGGYGYTF.

This clonotype was observed many times. The chain couples TRBV11-2 to TRBJ2-1, with a weak D call TRBD1 (5 bases). V shed 5 bases and J shed 9 bases, with 14 bases lying between them. CDR3 length: 13 amino acids. The V gene's germline CDR1 is SGHAT and CDR2 FQNNGV. CDR3: CASSPLGAAEQFF. Written as DNA, the CDR3 is TGTGCCAGCAGCCCATTAGGGGCCGCTGAGCAGTTCTTC.

The CDR3 loop is CASSQGLRTELTYQETQYF. The DNA for the CDR3 is TGCGCCAGCAGCCAAGGTTTACGGACAGAGCTCACGTACCAAGAGACCCAGTACTTC. The chain joins TRBV4-1 to TRBJ2-5, with D maybe TRBD1 (6 bases). This CDR3 has 19 residues. The germline V gene encodes CDR1 MGHRA and CDR2 YSYEKL. Trimming shortened V by 1 base and J by 0 bases, and 21 bases separated the two germline ends.

This clonotype has at least ten counts. The chain recombines TRBV27 with TRBJ2-1, with D perhaps matching TRBD1 (6 bases). Per the germline V gene, CDR1 is MNHEY and CDR2 is SMNVEV (reference sequence). CDR3 length: 13 residues. Between the trimmed V and J ends, which lost 6 bases and 5 bases, there was a span of 11 bases. The DNA of the CDR3 is TGTGCCAGCAGATCCGACAGGAACAATGAGCAGTTCTTC. Translating it yields CASRSDRNNEQFF.

The chain is built from TRBV29-1 and TRBJ2-5, with TRBD2 matching over 11 bases. Germline CDR1 reads SQVTM; CDR2 reads ANQGSEA. J was trimmed by 11 bases and V by 5 bases; bases with no gene match: 10. The CDR3 is made up of 13 amino acids. CDR3 DNA sequence: TGCAGCGTTCTAGCGGGGGGTAGCAATGAGCAGTACTTC. Translated: CSVLAGGSNEQYF.

This clonotype appeared a few times. The chain joins TRBV29-1 to TRBJ2-6; the D is unclear. CDR1 and CDR2 (germline): SQVTM, ANQGSEA. CDR3 size: 14 residues. V was shortened by 4 bases and J by 0 bases, with 7 bases between the two germline ends. The DNA for the CDR3 is TGCAGCGTTGGGAACTACTCTGGGGCCAACGTCCTGACTTTC. Its protein product is CSVGNYSGANVLTF.

This clonotype occurred once. This chain joins TRBV29-1 and TRBJ1-1, with D possibly being TRBD1 (6 bases). CDR3 size: 14 residues. CDR1 SQVTM and CDR2 ANQGSEA come from the germline V gene. Trimming removed 5 bases from V and 1 base from J, with 14 bases in between. The CDR3 sequence: CSVSGAAPNTEAFF. The CDR3, as DNA: TGCAGCGTTTCAGGGGCGGCCCCGAACACTGAAGCTTTCTTT.

The rearrangement joins TRBV4-2 to TRBJ2-5; D is perhaps TRBD2 (6 bases). The V gene lost 4 bases and the J gene lost 2 bases, with 14 bases spanning the gap. The V gene's germline CDR1 is LGHNA and CDR2 YNFKEQ. CDR3 length: 15 residues. CDR3 loop: CASSREPGTQETQYF. The DNA of the CDR3 is TGTGCCAGCAGCCGGGAGCCGGGGACTCAAGAGACCCAGTACTTC.

The gene calls are TRBV7-9 and TRBJ1-4, with D unclear. The germline gives CDR1 SEHNR, CDR2 FQNEAQ (reference sequence). V lost 8 bases and J lost 2, with 9 bases in between. This CDR3 region has 13 residues. In DNA, the CDR3 is TGTGCCAGCCAAGACGTTACTAATGAAAAACTGTTTTTT. Its translation: CASQDVTNEKLFF.

The V gene is TRBV4-1, the J gene TRBJ2-1; 9 nucleotides match TRBD2. CDR3 length: 16 residues. Trimming took 0 bases from V and 5 from J; bases not matched to a gene: 5. CDR1 and CDR2 from the germline V gene are MGHRA and YSYEKL. CDR3 protein: CASSQDGTSRNNEQFF. CDR3 bases: TGCGCCAGCAGCCAAGATGGGACTAGCCGGAACAATGAGCAGTTCTTC.

The rearrangement joins TRBV25-1 to TRBJ2-6; D is tentatively TRBD1 or TRBD2 (5 bases each). Germline V gives CDR1 MGHDK, CDR2 SYGVNS. V was pared by 6 bases and J by 0 bases, with 12 bases between. There are 16 residues in the CDR3. The CDR3: CASSEGRNSGANVLTF. The CDR3 DNA sequence: TGTGCCAGCAGCGAGGGACGGAACTCTGGGGCCAACGTCCTGACTTTC.

The chain couples TRBV6-5 to TRBJ1-2; D might be TRBD1 (6 bases). CDR3 size: 15 residues. The germline V and J ends were trimmed by 0 bases and 4 bases, with 12 bases remaining between them. CDR1 is MNHEY and CDR2 is SVGAGI in the germline V gene. For the CDR3, the DNA is TGTGCCAGCAGTTACTCAAGGGGGATTGGCTATGGCTACACCTTC. It codes for CASSYSRGIGYGYTF.

The rearrangement links TRBV4-1 to TRBJ2-6; 8 bases fit TRBD1. Germline CDR1 and CDR2: MGHRA and YSYEKL. The CDR3 runs 17 residues. The V gene end was trimmed by 4 bases and the J gene end by 4 bases; junction bases not matched to a gene: 9. The CDR3 DNA reads as TGCGCCAGCAGCCGTCCGGGACAGGTCCTCGGGGCCAACGTCCTGACTTTC. Amino acid sequence: CASSRPGQVLGANVLTF.

The chain joins TRBV10-3 to TRBJ1-6, with TRBD1 matching over 8 bases. J was trimmed by 4 bases and V by 10 bases; bases with no gene match: 9. CDR1 and CDR2 from the germline V gene are ENHRY and SYGVKD. CDR3 length: 15 amino acids. CDR3 amino acids: CATRTGGSYNSPLHF. The CDR3 region has the DNA TGTGCCACCCGAACAGGGGGATCATATAATTCACCCCTCCACTTT.

The rearrangement joins TRBV10-3 to TRBJ2-4, with 7 bases lining up with TRBD1. The J call may not be correct, given that the DNA end is closer to TRBJ2-7. Germline V CDR1 and CDR2: ENHRY, SYGVKD. This CDR3 has 12 residues. The CDR3 here is CAISDYRGEQYF. The CDR3 bases are TGTGCCATCAGCGACTACAGGGGCGAGCAGTACTTC.

The chain employs TRBV20-1 and TRBJ1-2; tentative D call: TRBD1 (5 bases). The CDR3 runs to 14 residues. Germline CDR1 DFQATT, CDR2 SNEGSKA (reference sequence). The ends were cut back, 5 bases at V and 7 bases at J, with 20 bases in the middle. CDR3 nucleotides: TGCAGTGCTGGTGGGGGGGTTCCAGATCGTGGCTACACCTTC. It translates to CSAGGGVPDRGYTF.

The V call is TRBV6-2 or TRBV6-3, the J call TRBJ2-6; D gene uncertain. Germline assignment: CDR1 MNHEY and CDR2 SVGEGT. Trimming took off 0 bases at V and 2 bases at J, with 5 bases between the two ends. The CDR3 spans 15 residues. The CDR3 nucleotides are TGTGCCAGCAGTTACTCAGGGACTGGGGCCAACGTCCTGACTTTC. Its translation is CASSYSGTGANVLTF.

V gene TRBV9 combines with J gene TRBJ2-7; D is possibly TRBD2 (6 bases). CDR1 is SGDLS and CDR2 is YYNGEE in the germline V gene. Trimming stripped 3 bases from V and 0 bases from J, with 13 bases between. This CDR3 has 15 residues. DNA of the CDR3: TGTGCCAGCAGCGCCGGGACTTCAAGCTCCTACGAGCAGTACTTC. Amino acids: CASSAGTSSSYEQYF.

This clonotype has more than one count but fewer than ten. This chain connects TRBV9 to TRBJ2-6, with unresolved D. Trimming took off 3 bases at V and 0 bases at J, with 10 bases between the two ends. This CDR3 region has 16 residues. The germline V gene has CDR1 SGDLS and CDR2 YYNGEE. This CDR3 is CASSATAYSGANVLTF. CDR3 nucleotide sequence: TGTGCCAGCAGCGCAACAGCTTACTCTGGGGCCAACGTCCTGACTTTC.

The rearrangement uses TRBV27 and TRBJ2-3; TRBD1 agrees at 9 bases. The V gene's germline CDR1 is MNHEY and CDR2 SMNVEV (reference sequence). Losses at the gene ends were 6 bases for V and 2 bases for J; bases not matched to a gene: 6. The CDR3 length is 15 residues. The CDR3 DNA reads as TGTGCCAGCAGCTGGGGACAGGGACTCACAGATACGCAGTATTTT. It is translated as CASSWGQGLTDTQYF.

The chain uses TRBV20-1 and TRBJ2-1, with TRBD1 as a possible D gene (6 bases). V shed 6 bases and J shed 3 bases, with 21 bases lying between them. This CDR3 spans 16 amino acids. Germline CDR1 DFQATT, CDR2 SNEGSKA (reference sequence). CDR3 in amino acids: CSAEILRGGRYNEQFF. The CDR3 nucleotides read TGCAGTGCAGAAATACTCAGGGGTGGGCGCTACAATGAGCAGTTCTTC.

The CDR3 DNA is TGTGCCAGCACTCCCCATTGGGACAGGGGTTACAATGAGCAGTTCTTC. This sequence encodes CASTPHWDRGYNEQFF. The chain joins TRBV12-3 or TRBV12-4 to TRBJ2-1; TRBD1 matches 10 bases. Trimming took 7 bases from V and 4 from J; bases not matched to a gene: 10. The CDR3 contains 16 residues.

The genes are TRBV4-2 and TRBJ1-2; D gene ambiguous. This CDR3 has 13 residues. Deletions cut 2 bases from V and 6 bases from J, with 10 bases between. Germline assignment: CDR1 LGHNA and CDR2 YNFKEQ. This CDR3 is CASSQQGRDGYTF. CDR3 in DNA: TGTGCCAGCAGCCAACAAGGACGAGATGGCTACACCTTC.

V is TRBV20-1 and J is TRBJ1-2; D possibly corresponds to TRBD1 (5 bases). There are 10 residues in the CDR3. V lost 4 bases to trimming and J lost 7 bases, with 7 bases between them. The germline CDR1 and CDR2 sequences are DFQATT and SNEGSKA (reference sequence). Written as DNA, the CDR3 is TGCAGTGCTACCAGGGCTGGCTACACCTTC. It codes for CSATRAGYTF.

The chain has TRBV5-1 and TRBJ1-2; D is perhaps TRBD1 (6 bases). This CDR3 is built from 13 residues. V shed 0 bases and J shed 6 bases, with 9 bases lying between them. The germline CDR1 and CDR2 sequences are SGHRS and YFSETQ. CDR3 sequence (DNA): TGCGCCAGCAGCTTGGCAGGGGTAAATGGCTACACCTTC. This gives the protein CASSLAGVNGYTF.

This clonotype was detected a few times. The chain links TRBV27 to TRBJ1-2, with 7 bases identical to TRBD1. V was pared by 4 bases and J by 1 base, with 12 bases of the junction left unmatched. Germline V gives CDR1 MNHEY, CDR2 SMNVEV (reference sequence). The CDR3 covers 17 residues. The CDR3 nucleotides are TGTGCCAGCAGTTCGATGGCCGACAGGGCCCGTAACTATGGCTACACCTTC. Protein product: CASSSMADRARNYGYTF.

This clonotype has more than one count but fewer than ten. The chain employs TRBV6-5 and TRBJ1-6; the match to TRBD1 covers 7 bases. This CDR3 has 14 residues. V lost 5 bases, J lost 5 bases, and 3 bases stayed unmatched. Germline V gene lookup returns CDR1 MNHEY and CDR2 SVGAGI. The CDR3 protein is CASSQQGNNSPLHF. The CDR3 DNA follows: TGTGCCAGCAGTCAACAGGGGAATAATTCACCCCTCCACTTT.

Only a few counts were recorded for this clonotype. The chain recombines TRBV20-1 with TRBJ2-3; tentatively, D is TRBD2 (6 bases). CDR1 is DFQATT and CDR2 is SNEGSKA in the germline V gene (reference sequence). V was trimmed by 3 bases and J by 3 bases, leaving 7 bases between them. The CDR3 spans 12 residues. The CDR3 region is CSASLATDTQYF. As DNA, the CDR3 is TGCAGTGCTAGCCTAGCGACAGATACGCAGTATTTT.

V is TRBV6-1 and J is TRBJ2-1, with 8 bases that match TRBD2. The germline V gene encodes CDR1 MNHNS and CDR2 SASEGT. This CDR3 has 15 amino acids. V was clipped by 2 bases and J by 8 bases; unmatched bases: 8. This CDR3 is CASSEISGGFDEQFF. In DNA form, the CDR3 reads TGTGCCAGCAGTGAAATAAGCGGGGGCTTCGATGAGCAGTTCTTC.